One sample yielded the 31 T cell receptor beta chains listed below, sequenced in a study of blood T cell repertoires in COVID-19. The table came from immunoSEQ multiplex PCR; TCRdb's copy has only in-frame clones and leaves some out. The data contain hundreds of thousands of clones, approximately 86% of them seen just once; the ten biggest clones take up approximately 1%. Specimen: PBMCs or T cells enriched from blood (not recorded which). These receptors originate from a woman in her 30s who had recovered from COVID-19.

The rearrangement links TRBV19 to TRBJ2-7, with 10 positions matching TRBD1. V was pared by 5 bases and J by 1 base, with 2 bases of the junction left unmatched. This CDR3 is built from 14 residues. Looked up from germline, CDR1 is LNHDA and CDR2 is SQIVND (reference sequence). This CDR3 reads CASSWTGGSYEQYF. The CDR3 DNA reads as TGTGCCAGTAGTTGGACAGGGGGGTCCTACGAGCAGTACTTC.

The rearrangement uses TRBV18 and TRBJ2-6; possibly TRBD2 for D (7 bases). This CDR3 has 18 residues. Trimming shortened V by 6 bases and J by 0 bases, and 18 bases separated the two germline ends. Germline CDR1 and CDR2: KGHSH and LQKENI. The CDR3 sequence: CASSHSGAGDSGANVLTF. In DNA, the CDR3 is TGTGCCAGCTCTCACTCGGGGGCGGGAGACTCTGGGGCCAACGTCCTGACTTTC.

This chain connects TRBV5-1 to TRBJ2-7; a possible D gene is TRBD2 (6 bases). The germline V and J ends were trimmed by 6 bases and 4 bases, with 20 bases remaining between them. The germline V gene encodes CDR1 SGHRS and CDR2 YFSETQ. CDR3 size: 15 residues. The CDR3 sequence: CASTKGGDEIYEQYF. The CDR3 DNA reads TGCGCCAGCACGAAAGGAGGGGACGAAATATACGAGCAGTACTTC.

The V gene is TRBV6-5, the J gene TRBJ1-6, with D possibly being TRBD1 (5 bases). Germline V gene lookup returns CDR1 MNHEY and CDR2 SVGAGI. The CDR3 contains 14 residues. V was shortened by 4 bases and J by 3 bases, with 7 bases between the two germline ends. This CDR3 reads CASSSGGYNSPLHF. The CDR3 coding sequence is TGTGCCAGCAGTTCCGGGGGCTATAATTCACCCCTCCACTTT.

This clone occurred a few times. CDR3 sequence: CASSSLSTGGKAEGYTF. The DNA of the CDR3 is TGTGCCAGCAGTTCACTCAGTACAGGGGGCAAGGCAGAAGGCTACACCTTC. J is TRBJ1-2 and V is TRBV28; 9 bases fit TRBD1. V was pared by 4 bases and J by 8 bases, with 17 bases of the junction left unmatched. Germline CDR1 and CDR2: MDHEN and SYDVKM. The CDR3 spans 17 residues.

This rearrangement joins TRBV3-1 (or the pseudogene TRBV3-2) to TRBJ1-2, with 7 bases lining up with TRBD1. Germline CDR1 LGHDT, CDR2 YNNKEL (reference sequence). J gave up 3 bases and V 5 bases, and 12 bases lay outside the gene matches. This CDR3 region has 16 residues. The CDR3 DNA sequence: TGTGCCAGCAGCTCATGGGGAGAGGGGGCGGACTATGGCTACACCTTC. The encoded protein is CASSSWGEGADYGYTF.

This clone has only a few counts. The CDR3 region is CASSLDPGVGDEKLFF. The CDR3 DNA follows: TGTGCCAGCAGTTTAGATCCGGGGGTGGGGGATGAAAAACTGTTTTTT. V and J are TRBV27 and TRBJ1-4; weak D call: TRBD1 (5 bases). Trimming stripped 2 bases from V and 6 bases from J, with 16 bases between. This CDR3 contains 16 residues. In germline, CDR1 is MNHEY, CDR2 SMNVEV (reference sequence).

The chain recombines TRBV6-5 with TRBJ2-1, with TRBD2 identical over 9 bases. The germline gives CDR1 MNHEY, CDR2 SVGAGI. The CDR3 totals 14 residues. Unmatched junction bases numbered 8, after V lost 10 bases and J lost 4 bases. CDR3 coding DNA: TGTGCCACCCTAGCGGGGCCCCCTTACAATGAGCAGTTCTTC. This sequence encodes CATLAGPPYNEQFF.

This clone has a handful of counts. This chain connects TRBV2 to TRBJ1-4; D uncertain. The germline V gene has CDR1 SNHLY and CDR2 FYNNEI. The CDR3 loop spans 14 amino acids. The V gene lost 7 bases and the J gene lost 7 bases, with 16 bases spanning the gap. The CDR3 coding sequence is TGTGCCAGCAATCCTGGGAGACGGGCTGAAAAACTGTTTTTT. Its translation: CASNPGRRAEKLFF.

The chain recombines TRBV9 with TRBJ2-3, with D possibly matching TRBD1 (5 bases). The V end lost 3 bases, the J end lost 0 bases, and 11 bases lay between the germline ends. The CDR3 extends over 15 amino acids. From germline, CDR1 is SGDLS and CDR2 YYNGEE. The CDR3 sequence: CASSAGRPSTDTQYF. CDR3 bases: TGTGCCAGCAGCGCAGGGCGTCCTAGCACAGATACGCAGTATTTT.

This clone was counted a few times. The chain joins TRBV7-7 to TRBJ2-5; 8 positions agree with TRBD1. The CDR3 consists of 15 residues. CDR1 and CDR2 from the germline V gene are SSHAT and FNYEAQ (reference sequence). The ends lost 5 bases at V and 4 bases at J; junction bases unmatched: 9. The CDR3 spells CASSEPRTGSETQYF. CDR3 DNA: TGTGCCAGCAGCGAACCTCGGACAGGGTCAGAGACCCAGTACTTC.

The V call is TRBV15, the J call TRBJ2-1; D perhaps matches TRBD2 (6 bases). V was shortened by 0 bases and J by 15 bases, with 21 bases between the two germline ends. The CDR3 is 15 residues long. Germline-derived CDR1 and CDR2 are LNHNV and YYDKDF (reference sequence). The CDR3 DNA sequence: TGTGCCACCAGCAGAGATCTGGCAGGGACGGGGGTAGGGTTCTTC. Protein sequence: CATSRDLAGTGVGFF.

This chain uses TRBV24-1 with TRBJ1-5; possible D gene TRBD1, 6 bases. The V end lost 7 bases, the J end lost 5 bases, and 20 bases lay between the germline ends. The CDR3 is 16 amino acids. Germline-derived CDR1 and CDR2 are KGHDR and SFDVKD. CDR3 sequence (DNA): TGTGCCACCAGCCGGGGAACAGGGACGGGCGATCAGCCCCAGCATTTT. This codes for CATSRGTGTGDQPQHF.

In nucleotides, the CDR3 is TGTGCCAGTAGTATTGTCCCCAGGGTTGATGGCTACACCTTC. Translated, it gives CASSIVPRVDGYTF. The chain recombines TRBV19 with TRBJ1-2; D might be TRBD1 (5 bases). The germline V gene has CDR1 LNHDA and CDR2 SQIVND (reference sequence). The CDR3 sequence is 14 residues long. V was clipped by 3 bases and J by 6 bases, with 14 bases between them. Full variable domain (rest looked up from reference TRBV19 and TRBJ1-2): DGGITQSPKYLFRKEGQNVTLSCEQNLNHDAMYWYRQDPGQGLRLIYYSQIVNDFQKGDIAEGYSVSREKKESFPLTVTSAQKNPTAFYLCASSIVPRVDGYTFGSGTRLTVV.

The gene calls are TRBV19 and TRBJ2-1; 7 bases align to TRBD1. Germline V gene data show CDR1 as LNHDA and CDR2 as SQIVND (reference sequence). The V segment lost 4 bases and the J segment 8 bases; nucleotides outside the gene matches: 2. The CDR3 has 12 residues. The CDR3 loop is CASSTQGDEQFF. In DNA form, the CDR3 reads TGTGCCAGTAGTACTCAGGGGGATGAGCAGTTCTTC.

The V call is TRBV24-1, the J call TRBJ2-3; TRBD1 aligns across 8 bases. The length of the CDR3 is 17 residues. Looked up from germline, CDR1 is KGHDR and CDR2 is SFDVKD. Trimming cost V 3 bases and J 4 bases; bases outside gene matches: 11. CDR3 loop: CATSDAMGQAGPDTQYF. CDR3 bases: TGTGCCACCAGTGATGCGATGGGACAGGCCGGTCCAGATACGCAGTATTTT.

The chain recombines TRBV28 with TRBJ2-1; TRBD1 matches 8 bases. The V and J ends lost 6 bases and 9 bases, in that order; junction bases with no gene match: 13. The CDR3 has 15 residues. Germline CDR1 reads MDHEN; CDR2 reads SYDVKM. The CDR3 nucleotides are TGTGCCAGCAGCGCCGACAGGGGAAAGTCGGGTGAGCAGTTCTTC. Residues: CASSADRGKSGEQFF.

The CDR3 bases are TGTGCCAGCAGTTTATATTTTAGCGGGGTCTCAACCTACGAGCAGTACTTC. Amino acids: CASSLYFSGVSTYEQYF. The rearrangement links TRBV27 to TRBJ2-7, with 8 positions matching TRBD2. CDR3 length equals 17 residues. Per germline, CDR1 MNHEY and CDR2 SMNVEV (reference sequence). V dropped 1 base and J dropped 2; count of bases not matched to a gene: 10.

V usage is TRBV6-1 and J usage is TRBJ1-1, with D possibly matching TRBD1 (5 bases). CDR1 MNHNS and CDR2 SASEGT come from the germline V gene. Trimming removed 0 bases from V and 5 bases from J, with 16 bases in between. The CDR3 runs 16 residues. CDR3 protein: CASSEAVLGGGTEAFF. In nucleotides, the CDR3 is TGTGCCAGCAGTGAAGCAGTTCTCGGGGGAGGGACTGAAGCTTTCTTT.

This chain joins TRBV6-5 and TRBJ1-5; D uncertain. The CDR3 is 15 amino acids. Germline V gene lookup returns CDR1 MNHEY and CDR2 SVGAGI. V was cut by 0 bases and J by 12 bases, with 18 bases left in between. CDR3 DNA: TGTGCCAGCAGTTACTCTAGGTTACCTAGAGTACTCCAGCATTTT. Residues: CASSYSRLPRVLQHF.

The chain recombines TRBV5-1 with TRBJ2-5; D ambiguous. Germline lookup yields CDR1 SGHRS and CDR2 YFSETQ. The CDR3 covers 15 residues. V was cut by 0 bases and J by 5 bases, with 14 bases left in between. Here the CDR3 reads CASSLGPGRSETQYF. In DNA, the CDR3 is TGCGCCAGCAGCTTGGGGCCCGGCAGGTCGGAGACCCAGTACTTC.

The chain is built from TRBV2 and TRBJ1-1; a weak D match, TRBD1 (5 bases). V was clipped by 8 bases and J by 7 bases, with 14 bases between them. In germline, CDR1 is SNHLY, CDR2 FYNNEI. The CDR3 spans 12 residues. The CDR3 sequence is CASPRGVGEAFF. For the CDR3, the DNA is TGTGCCAGCCCTCGGGGGGTGGGTGAAGCTTTCTTT.

About this clone: The junction departs from germline at one end; a sequencing error may be responsible. This rearrangement joins TRBV10-3 to TRBJ2-2; D gene ambiguous. CDR1 and CDR2 (germline): ENHRY, SYGVKD. The CDR3 loop spans 13 amino acids. In DNA, the CDR3 is TGTGCCATCAGTGAGTCGAACAGCGGGGAGCTGTTTTTT. It translates to CAISESNSGELFF.

The rearrangement links TRBV14 to TRBJ2-3, with D possibly being TRBD2 (5 bases). The CDR3 is made up of 17 amino acids. Deletions cut 2 bases from V and 5 bases from J, with 20 bases between. Germline V CDR1 and CDR2: SGHDN, FVKESK. CDR3 sequence: CASSQYIDYEWRDTQYF. The CDR3 bases are TGTGCCAGCAGCCAATACATCGACTACGAGTGGCGAGATACGCAGTATTTT.

This clone was seen just once. The chain employs TRBV4-1 and TRBJ1-2; D call uncertain. In germline, CDR1 is MGHRA, CDR2 YSYEKL. Trimming cost V 1 base and J 4 bases, with 16 bases left between them. This CDR3 spans 16 amino acids. CDR3 bases: TGCGCCAGCAGCCAAGCTGGGGTAGGAGGTTCCTATGGCTACACCTTC. This encodes CASSQAGVGGSYGYTF.

The rearrangement uses TRBV9 and TRBJ2-1, with a possible D match to TRBD2 (5 bases). The CDR3 loop spans 18 amino acids. Germline assignment: CDR1 SGDLS and CDR2 YYNGEE. V was clipped by 0 bases and J by 0 bases, with 16 bases between them. The CDR3 bases are TGTGCCAGCAGCGTAGAGCCTAAACCGGGATCCTCCTACAATGAGCAGTTCTTC. This gives the protein CASSVEPKPGSSYNEQFF.

This chain links TRBV4-2 with TRBJ1-2; 7 bases line up with TRBD1. J was trimmed by 3 bases and V by 0 bases; bases with no gene match: 4. There are 15 residues in the CDR3. Germline assignment: CDR1 LGHNA and CDR2 YNFKEQ. In nucleotides, the CDR3 is TGTGCCAGCAGCCAAGAGGTAGGGGGCGACTATGGCTACACCTTC. It encodes CASSQEVGGDYGYTF.

The rearrangement joins TRBV5-1 to TRBJ1-3, with TRBD1 identical over 7 bases. CDR3 length: 16 residues. J lost 4 bases, V lost 4 bases, and 11 bases had no gene match. Germline CDR1 reads SGHRS; CDR2 reads YFSETQ. The CDR3 sequence: CASSQSGTAIGNTIYF. The DNA for the CDR3 is TGCGCCAGCAGCCAATCGGGGACAGCCATCGGAAACACCATATATTTT.

V is TRBV27 and J is TRBJ2-2, with D unclear. V was pared by 2 bases and J by 7 bases, with 14 bases between. This CDR3 contains 15 residues. Germline V gives CDR1 MNHEY, CDR2 SMNVEV (reference sequence). The CDR3 loop is CASSLRQIQYGELFF. CDR3 DNA: TGTGCCAGCAGTTTACGTCAGATTCAATACGGGGAGCTGTTTTTT.

This clone was observed once. The chain is built from TRBV2 and TRBJ1-5; no firm D call. The germline gives CDR1 SNHLY, CDR2 FYNNEI. The V and J ends lost 0 bases and 3 bases respectively, with 12 bases between them. The CDR3 has 16 residues. The CDR3 protein is CASSEALEAYNQPQHF. CDR3 nucleotide sequence: TGTGCCAGCAGTGAAGCGCTCGAGGCTTACAATCAGCCCCAGCATTTT.

CDR3 sequence reads: CASSLDRGVNEKLFF. The CDR3 nucleotides read TGTGCCAGCAGCTTGGACAGGGGCGTTAATGAAAAACTGTTTTTT. This sequence joins TRBV5-4 and TRBJ1-4; 7 bases map to TRBD1. Germline values: CDR1 SGHNT, CDR2 YYREEE (reference sequence). After removal of 0 bases from V and 4 bases from J, the junction contained 3 bases not matched to a gene. This CDR3 spans 15 amino acids.